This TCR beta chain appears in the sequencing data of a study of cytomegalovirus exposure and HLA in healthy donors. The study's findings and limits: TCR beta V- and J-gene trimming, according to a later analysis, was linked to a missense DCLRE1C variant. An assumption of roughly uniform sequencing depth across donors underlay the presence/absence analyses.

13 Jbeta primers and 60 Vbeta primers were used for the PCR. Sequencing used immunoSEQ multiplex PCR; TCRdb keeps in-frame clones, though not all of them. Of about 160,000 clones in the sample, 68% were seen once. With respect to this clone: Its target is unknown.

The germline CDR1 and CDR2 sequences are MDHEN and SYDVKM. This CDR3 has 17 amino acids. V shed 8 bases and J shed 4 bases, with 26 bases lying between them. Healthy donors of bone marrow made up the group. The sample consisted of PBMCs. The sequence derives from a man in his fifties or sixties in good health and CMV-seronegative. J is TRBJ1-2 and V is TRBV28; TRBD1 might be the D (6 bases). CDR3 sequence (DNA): TGTGCCAGCGGATTCGTGCCAGCGGGGGCAACGATCTATGGCTACACCTTC. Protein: CASGFVPAGATIYGYTF.